This T cell receptor (beta chain) was obtained from a study of T cells in Graves' hyperthyroidism and ophthalmopathy. With respect to this clonotype: The antigen remains undetermined.

TCR beta CDR3 regions were amplified from RNA transcripts. The TCR CDR3 first-round RT-PCR relied on the HTBI primer set. TCRdb independently ran MiXCR on the multiplex PCR reads; one entry per CDR3 protein. The sample records 300,000 or so distinct CDR3 sequences, roughly 18% being singletons. Study results and limitations: Model-based prediction identified ophthalmopathy a median around 6.5 months prior to its onset.

This CDR3 contains 15 residues. V lost 1 base to trimming and J lost 5 bases, with 13 bases between them. The germline gives CDR1 LGHNT, CDR2 FRNRAP. The sequencing input was blood. V usage is TRBV12-5 and J usage is TRBJ2-3, with D perhaps assigned TRBD1 or TRBD2 (6 bases each). This TCR was recovered from a woman in her forties or fifties with Graves' hyperthyroidism. CDR3 DNA sequence: TGTGCTAGTGGTTTGGGGGGGGCCGAGGAAGATACGCAGTATTTT. Translation: CASGLGGAEEDTQYF.